These T cell receptor beta chains were read from a single sample in a study of blood T cell repertoires in COVID-19. The protocol was immunoSEQ multiplex PCR, while the TCRdb copy is restricted to in-frame clones and leaves out a portion. The sample holds some 330,000 clones, 85% to 90% seen once. What was sequenced was PBMCs or T cells enriched from blood (not recorded which). Receptors were obtained from a man aged 25 to 45 who had recovered from COVID-19. The CDR3 runs from the conserved cysteine through the conserved F or W. Fields, in order: D gene, clone size, V gene, J gene, CDR3 DNA, CDR3 protein. A D gene is named only where the DNA matches it firmly. Size tells how often a clone was seen (once, few, many) or the class of an expanded clone, and some rows leave it out.

>.|.|TRBV30|TRBJ1-1
TGTGCCTGGACCGGCGGGTTGTGGGTTGACACTGAAGCTTTCTTT
CAWTGGLWVDTEAFF
>.|.|TRBV12-5|TRBJ1-2
TGTGCTAGTGGTTTGGGGCATTCAGCTAACTATGGCTACACCTTC
CASGLGHSANYGYTF
>.|.|TRBV3-1/TRBV3-2|TRBJ2-5
TGTGCCAGCAGCCTCGACCCTAGTCAAGAGACCCAGTACTTC
CASSLDPSQETQYF
>.|.|TRBV3-1/TRBV3-2|TRBJ2-3
TGTGCCAGCAGCCAAGTTCTCAGGGCGGGGGATACGCAGTATTTT
CASSQVLRAGDTQYF
>.|.|TRBV11-3|TRBJ2-7
TGTGCCAGCAGCCGCTCGGGCTCCTACGAGCAGTACTTC
CASSRSGSYEQYF
>.|.|TRBV6-5|TRBJ1-5
TGTGCCACCACACCCCGAGCCGGGGGATATCAGCCCCAGCATTTT
CATTPRAGGYQPQHF
>.|.|TRBV29-1|TRBJ1-1
TGCAGCGTTGACTTGGGGCTAAACACTGAAGCTTTCTTT
CSVDLGLNTEAFF
>.|.|TRBV9|TRBJ2-1
TGTGCCAGCAGCCCCATGGGGGCCCCCTACAATGAGCAGTTCTTC
CASSPMGAPYNEQFF
>.|.|TRBV12-3/TRBV12-4|TRBJ1-3
TGTGCCAGCAGGGCAGTCTCTGGAAACACCATATATTTT
CASRAVSGNTIYF
>TRBD2|.|TRBV27|TRBJ2-5
TGTGCCAGCAGTTTGGGAGTGCGGGGGGACCTACAAGAGACCCAGTACTTC
CASSLGVRGDLQETQYF
>.|.|TRBV27|TRBJ1-1
TGTGCCAGCAGGTCAGACAGGCTTATGAACACTGAAGCTTTCTTT
CASRSDRLMNTEAFF
>TRBD2|.|TRBV4-2|TRBJ2-1
TGTGCCAGCAGCCAGGGCGGGGGGGCGCACTACAATGAGCAGTTCTTC
CASSQGGGAHYNEQFF
>TRBD2|.|TRBV10-3|TRBJ2-7
TGTGCCATCAGTGGACTAGCGGGGAACTACGAGCAGTACTTC
CAISGLAGNYEQYF
>.|.|TRBV11-2|TRBJ2-2
TGTGCCAGCTGCTTGGGTATTGGGGGCGCCGGGGAGCTGTTTTTT
CASCLGIGGAGELFF
>.|.|TRBV5-1|TRBJ1-3
TGCGCCAGCAGCCTTGGTAGTTCTGGAAACACCATATATTTT
CASSLGSSGNTIYF
>.|.|TRBV4-1|TRBJ1-5
TGCGCCAGCGCGCCAGAGAGGAACGGTCAGCCCCAGCATTTT
CASAPERNGQPQHF
>TRBD1|once|TRBV28|TRBJ1-5
TGTGCCAGCAGTGTCCCGGGACAGCCGAATCAGCCCCAGCATTTT
CASSVPGQPNQPQHF
>TRBD1|.|TRBV19|TRBJ1-1
TGTGCCAGTAGTATCACAGGGGCGCTGAACACTGAAGCTTTCTTT
CASSITGALNTEAFF
>TRBD2|once|TRBV7-6|TRBJ2-5
TGTGCCAGCAGCTTAGGGAGGGGTCCTAGCGGGAGCGAAGAGACCCAGTACTTC
CASSLGRGPSGSEETQYF
>.|.|TRBV5-6|TRBJ1-1
TGTGCCACCTTGGTAAGAGGGGGTCCGAACACTGAAGCTTTCTTT
CATLVRGGPNTEAFF
>.|.|TRBV11-3|TRBJ2-3
TGTGCCAGCAGCTCCCTTGACTCGCCACGAGATACGCAGTATTTT
CASSSLDSPRDTQYF
>TRBD2|.|TRBV7-7|TRBJ2-5
TGTGCTAGCAGCCCGGGGACTAGCGTACAAGAGACCCAGTACTTC
CASSPGTSVQETQYF
>TRBD1|.|TRBV5-1|TRBJ2-3
TGCGCCAGCAGCTTGGAACAGGGGGCGCGGACAGATACGCAGTATTTT
CASSLEQGARTDTQYF
>TRBD2|.|TRBV11-2|TRBJ2-1
TGTGCCAGCAGCCCCCTTCGGGGCGGGAGATATGAGCAGTTCTTC
CASSPLRGGRYEQFF
>.|.|TRBV27|TRBJ2-3
TGTGCCAGCAGTCCCACCGAACCGTCTATTACGCAGTATTTT
CASSPTEPSITQYF
>TRBD1|.|TRBV24-1|TRBJ1-5
TGTGCCACCAGTGATTCCGGGGACAGTCCATATAGCAATCAGCCCCAGCATTTT
CATSDSGDSPYSNQPQHF
>TRBD1|.|TRBV4-1|TRBJ1-1
TGCGCCAGCAGCCAAGACAGGGGGGCCACTGAAGCTTTCTTT
CASSQDRGATEAFF